These 21 T cell receptor beta chains were sequenced from one sample in a study of T-cell memory formation after mild COVID-19. TCRdb fed the 5' RACE reads into MiXCR, producing one record per CDR3 protein. The profile covers hundreds of thousands of distinct CDR3 sequences, with 18% appearing a single time and approximately 12% taken by the ten largest. The sequenced sample consisted of PBMCs or a T cell subset sorted from them (not recorded which). The source is an adult woman who had mild COVID-19 (a few samples of this study predate the infection). Cell type and time point are not known.

This clonotype was seen only a few times. This sequence joins TRBV7-6 and TRBJ1-5; 7 nucleotides agree with TRBD1. V was pared by 5 bases and J by 3 bases, with 10 bases of the junction left unmatched. CDR1 is SGHVS, CDR2 FNYEAQ, per germline. This CDR3 has 16 amino acids. The CDR3 protein is CASSLGNRGTNQPQHF. CDR3 in DNA: TGTGCCAGCAGCCTAGGGAACAGGGGTACCAATCAGCCCCAGCATTTT.

The CDR3 DNA is TGTGCCAGCAGCCCCGGGGGGTTCCAAGAGACCCAGTACTTC. It yields the protein CASSPGGFQETQYF. V gene TRBV7-9 combines with J gene TRBJ2-5; 7 nucleotides align to TRBD2. The germline V gene has CDR1 SEHNR and CDR2 FQNEAQ (reference sequence). Trimming cost V 5 bases and J 1 base; bases outside gene matches: 4. The CDR3 consists of 14 residues.

The chain recombines TRBV6-1 with TRBJ1-5; 8 bases align to TRBD1. From germline, CDR1 is MNHNS and CDR2 SASEGT. V lost 8 bases and J lost 5; bases outside the gene matches: 5. The CDR3 is made up of 13 amino acids. The chain's CDR3 is CASGQGGYQPQHF. As DNA, the CDR3 is TGTGCCAGCGGACAGGGAGGTTATCAGCCCCAGCATTTT.

The V call is TRBV5-1, the J call TRBJ1-1; a possible D gene is TRBD1 (5 bases). This CDR3 has 13 amino acids. Trimming shortened V by 1 base and J by 5 bases, and 9 bases separated the two germline ends. Germline loops: CDR1 SGHRS, CDR2 YFSETQ. The DNA for the CDR3 is TGCGCCAGCAGCTTGAGGGGATTTACTGAAGCTTTCTTT. It encodes CASSLRGFTEAFF.

The rearrangement uses TRBV29-1 and TRBJ1-2; 7 bases fit TRBD1. The CDR3 is 13 residues long. In germline, CDR1 is SQVTM, CDR2 ANQGSEA. The J segment lost 3 bases and the V segment lost 2 bases, leaving 3 bases of the junction unmatched. The CDR3 nucleotides are TGCAGCGTTGAAACAGGGGAGGACTATGGCTACACCTTC. Residues: CSVETGEDYGYTF.

The J gene is TRBJ2-1, the V gene TRBV27, with a tentative D call TRBD2 (6 bases). Per germline, CDR1 MNHEY and CDR2 SMNVEV (reference sequence). The CDR3 runs 12 residues. V lost 11 bases to trimming and J lost 6 bases, with 14 bases between them. The CDR3 loop is CACTGDLNEQFF. CDR3 DNA sequence: TGTGCCTGCACGGGAGATCTCAATGAGCAGTTCTTC.

The V gene is TRBV27, the J gene TRBJ2-7; D may be TRBD2 (6 bases). This CDR3 has 15 amino acids. Germline V lookup: CDR1 MNHEY, CDR2 SMNVEV (reference sequence). Trimming stripped 4 bases from V and 3 bases from J, with 16 bases between. CDR3 in DNA: TGTGCCAGCAGTTCGGGGGATGTTGGACGCTACGAGCAGTACTTC. Its protein product is CASSSGDVGRYEQYF.

This rearrangement joins TRBV15 to TRBJ2-7; 10 nucleotides line up with TRBD1. Germline loops: CDR1 LNHNV, CDR2 YYDKDF (reference sequence). The CDR3 is 15 amino acids. With V trimmed by 4 bases and J by 5 bases, 8 bases remained unmatched. The CDR3 DNA sequence: TGTGCCACCAGCACTGAATCGACAGGGGGCCACGAGCAGTACTTC. Translated, it gives CATSTESTGGHEQYF. Using reference TRBV15 and TRBJ2-7 for the parts outside the CDR3, the full variable domain is DAMVIQNPRYQVTQFGKPVTLSCSQTLNHNVMYWYQQKSSQAPKLLFHYYDKDFNNEADTPDNFQSRRPNTSFCFLDIRSPGLGDTAMYLCATSTESTGGHEQYFGPGTRLTVT.

The chain has TRBV7-2 and TRBJ2-5; 8 nucleotides match TRBD2. This CDR3 is 16 amino acids long. After removal of 5 bases from V and 0 bases from J, the junction contained 8 bases not matched to a gene. Germline lookup yields CDR1 SGHTA and CDR2 FQGNSA. This CDR3 reads CASSPGRGWYQETQYF. CDR3 sequence (DNA): TGTGCCAGCAGCCCCGGGAGGGGTTGGTACCAAGAGACCCAGTACTTC.

V is TRBV3-1 and J is TRBJ2-7, with 10 bases that match TRBD2. This CDR3 region has 14 residues. CDR1 and CDR2 (germline): LGHDT, YNNKEL (reference sequence). Germline trimming cut 2 bases from V and 6 bases from J; bases unmatched to any gene: 4. The CDR3: CASSQLAGAFEQYF. In nucleotides, the CDR3 is TGTGCCAGCAGCCAACTAGCGGGGGCCTTCGAGCAGTACTTC.

This clonotype was detected many times. The chain uses TRBV27 and TRBJ2-1; D might be TRBD2 (6 bases). The length of the CDR3 is 16 residues. The V end lost 9 bases, the J end lost 1 base, and 19 bases lay between the germline ends. Looked up from germline, CDR1 is MNHEY and CDR2 is SMNVEV (reference sequence). In DNA form, the CDR3 reads TGTGCCAGTTGGGAAGGAGGGACTCAGTCCTACAATGAGCAGTTCTTC. Amino acid sequence: CASWEGGTQSYNEQFF.

The chain carries TRBV5-1 and TRBJ2-1, with D perhaps given as TRBD1 or TRBD2 (5 bases each). Trimming removed 0 bases from V and 7 bases from J, with 14 bases in between. Germline lookup yields CDR1 SGHRS and CDR2 YFSETQ. The CDR3 length is 15 residues. CDR3 sequence reads: CASSLGDLSGNEQFF. CDR3 nucleotide sequence: TGCGCCAGCAGCTTGGGGGACCTCTCTGGAAATGAGCAGTTCTTC. Supplemented by reference TRBV5-1 and TRBJ2-1, the full variable domain reads KAGVTQTPRYLIKTRGQQVTLSCSPISGHRSVSWYQQTPGQGLQFLFEYFSETQRNKGNFPGRFSGRQFSNSRSEMNVSTLELGDSALYLCASSLGDLSGNEQFFGPGTRLTVL.

The chain joins TRBV6-5 to TRBJ2-1; 7 nucleotides match TRBD1. Germline CDR1 and CDR2: MNHEY and SVGAGI. This CDR3 comprises 14 residues. Germline trimming cut 5 bases from V and 6 bases from J; bases unmatched to any gene: 7. Here the CDR3 DNA reads TGTGCCAGCAGTCAGGACAGGCGAACCAATGAGCAGTTCTTC. Its protein product is CASSQDRRTNEQFF.

This clonotype was seen a few times. The chain recombines TRBV7-8 with TRBJ2-1; 10 nucleotides agree with TRBD2. The CDR3 is 16 residues long. J lost 7 bases, V lost 1 base, and 7 bases had no gene match. The germline V gene has CDR1 SGHVS and CDR2 FQNEAQ. The chain's CDR3 is CASSLVSPSGGNEQFF. The CDR3 DNA follows: TGTGCCAGCAGCTTAGTCTCCCCTAGCGGGGGTAATGAGCAGTTCTTC.

This clonotype was seen more than once but under ten times. This chain links TRBV7-2 with TRBJ2-2; 10 bases map to TRBD1. The CDR3 length is 16 residues. The V and J ends lost 5 bases and 1 base, in that order; junction bases with no gene match: 4. Germline-derived CDR1 and CDR2 are SGHTA and FQGNSA. The CDR3: CASSTGQGGNTGELFF. The CDR3 DNA reads TGTGCCAGCAGCACCGGACAGGGGGGGAACACCGGGGAGCTGTTTTTT.

The chain has TRBV20-1 and TRBJ2-7; a possible D gene is TRBD1 (6 bases). Germline CDR1 and CDR2: DFQATT and SNEGSKA (reference sequence). V lost 5 bases and J 0 bases, leaving 11 bases between the germline ends. The length of the CDR3 is 13 residues. CDR3 in amino acids: CSAWTEASYEQYF. The CDR3 region has the DNA TGCAGTGCTTGGACAGAGGCCTCCTACGAGCAGTACTTC.

There are a few counts of this clonotype. The CDR3 is CASSQVLTPEAHEQYF. CDR3 DNA sequence: TGTGCCAGCAGCCAAGTATTAACCCCCGAGGCCCACGAGCAGTACTTC. The chain uses TRBV14 and TRBJ2-7; D is undetermined. Trimming pared 1 base from V and 5 bases from J, leaving 18 bases between. This CDR3 has 16 amino acids. CDR1 is SGHDN and CDR2 is FVKESK in the germline V gene.

The chain uses TRBV11-3 and TRBJ2-2; D unresolved. Per germline, CDR1 SGHNT and CDR2 YENEEA. The CDR3 has 17 residues. With 3 bases removed from V and 0 bases from J, the gap between germline ends came to 14 bases. In DNA form, the CDR3 reads TGTGCCAGCAGCTTGTTAACATCCGTGGCGAACACCGGGGAGCTGTTTTTT. This translates into CASSLLTSVANTGELFF.

This clonotype appeared a few times. CDR3: CSVSQGGGGYTF. CDR3 in DNA: TGCAGCGTCTCCCAGGGAGGCGGAGGCTACACCTTC. V gene TRBV29-1 combines with J gene TRBJ1-2; maybe TRBD1 (5 bases). Germline values: CDR1 SQVTM, CDR2 ANQGSEA. This CDR3 comprises 12 residues. With 6 bases removed from V and 8 bases from J, the gap between germline ends came to 16 bases.

The V and J genes are TRBV12-3 or TRBV12-4 and TRBJ1-5; D ambiguous. V was shortened by 4 bases and J by 0 bases, with 13 bases between the two germline ends. This CDR3 is built from 16 residues. In DNA, the CDR3 is TGTGCCAGCAGTTCCGGCGGACGGACTAGCAATCAGCCCCAGCATTTT. Its translation: CASSSGGRTSNQPQHF.

This clonotype was seen only a few times. The rearrangement joins TRBV18 to TRBJ1-2; D gene unclear. This CDR3 has 14 residues. Trimming took 4 bases from V and 4 from J, leaving 13 bases between them. Germline lookup yields CDR1 KGHSH and CDR2 LQKENI. The CDR3 spells CASSLADGFYGYTF. The DNA for the CDR3 is TGTGCCAGCTCACTAGCAGACGGATTCTATGGCTACACCTTC.